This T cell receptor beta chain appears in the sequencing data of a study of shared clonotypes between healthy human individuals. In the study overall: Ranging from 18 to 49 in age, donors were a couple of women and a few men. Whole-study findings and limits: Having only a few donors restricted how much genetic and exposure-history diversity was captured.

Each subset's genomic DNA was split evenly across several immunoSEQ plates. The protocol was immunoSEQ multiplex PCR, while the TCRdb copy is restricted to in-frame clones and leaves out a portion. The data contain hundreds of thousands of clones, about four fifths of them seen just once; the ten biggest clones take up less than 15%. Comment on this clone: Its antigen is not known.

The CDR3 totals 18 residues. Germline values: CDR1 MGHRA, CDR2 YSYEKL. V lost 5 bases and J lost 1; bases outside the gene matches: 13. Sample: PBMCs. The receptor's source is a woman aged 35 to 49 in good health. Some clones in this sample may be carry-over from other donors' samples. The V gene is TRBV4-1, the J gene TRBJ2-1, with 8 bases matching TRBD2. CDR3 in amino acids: CASSSQPGLVYSYNEQFF. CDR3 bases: TGCGCCAGCAGCAGCCAGCCGGGACTAGTGTATTCCTACAATGAGCAGTTCTTC.